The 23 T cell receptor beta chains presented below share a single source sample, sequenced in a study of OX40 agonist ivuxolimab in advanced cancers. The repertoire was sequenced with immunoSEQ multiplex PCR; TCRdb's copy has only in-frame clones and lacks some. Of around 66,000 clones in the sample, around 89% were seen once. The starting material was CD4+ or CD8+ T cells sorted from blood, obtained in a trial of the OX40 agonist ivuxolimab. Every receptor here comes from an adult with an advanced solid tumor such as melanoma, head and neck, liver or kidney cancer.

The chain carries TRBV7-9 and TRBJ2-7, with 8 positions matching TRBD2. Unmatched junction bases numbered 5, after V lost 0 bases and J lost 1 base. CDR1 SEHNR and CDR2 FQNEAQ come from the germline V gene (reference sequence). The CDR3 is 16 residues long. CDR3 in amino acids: CASSLAWRGDSYEQYF. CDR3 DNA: TGTGCCAGCAGCTTAGCCTGGCGGGGGGATTCCTACGAGCAGTACTTC. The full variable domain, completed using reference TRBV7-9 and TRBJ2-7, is DTGVSQNPRHKITKRGQNVTFRCDPISEHNRLYWYRQTLGQGPEFLTYFQNEAQLEKSRLLSDRFSAERPKGSFSTLEIQRTEQGDSAMYLCASSLAWRGDSYEQYFGPGTRLTVT.

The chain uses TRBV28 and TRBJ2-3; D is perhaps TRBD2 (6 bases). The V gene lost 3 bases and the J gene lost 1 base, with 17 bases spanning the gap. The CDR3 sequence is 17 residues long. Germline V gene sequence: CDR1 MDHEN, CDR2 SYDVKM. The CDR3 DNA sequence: TGTGCCAGCAGTTTGTTAGGGACTGCCCTAGGCACAGATACGCAGTATTTT. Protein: CASSLLGTALGTDTQYF. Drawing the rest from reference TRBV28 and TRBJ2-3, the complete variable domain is DVKVTQSSRYLVKRTGEKVFLECVQDMDHENMFWYRQDPGLGLRLIYFSYDVKMKEKGDIPEGYSVSREKKERFSLILESASTNQTSMYLCASSLLGTALGTDTQYFGPGTRLTVL.

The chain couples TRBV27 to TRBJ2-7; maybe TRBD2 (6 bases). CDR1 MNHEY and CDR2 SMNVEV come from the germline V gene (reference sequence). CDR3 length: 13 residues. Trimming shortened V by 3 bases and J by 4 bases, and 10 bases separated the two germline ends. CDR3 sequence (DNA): TGTGCCAGCAGTTTTCTAGGGAGGTACGAGCAGTACTTC. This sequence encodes CASSFLGRYEQYF.

The CDR3 DNA follows: TGTGCCAGCAGTGCAGGGGGACAGCCCTATGAAAAACTGTTTTTT. As protein: CASSAGGQPYEKLFF. The chain has TRBV7-2 and TRBJ1-4, with 7 bases that match TRBD1. CDR3 size: 15 residues. Looked up from germline, CDR1 is SGHTA and CDR2 is FQGNSA. The V segment lost 6 bases and the J segment 6 bases; nucleotides outside the gene matches: 10. Looking up the rest from reference TRBV7-2 and TRBJ1-4 gives the full variable domain: GAGVSQSPSNKVTEKGKDVELRCDPISGHTALYWYRQSLGQGLEFLIYFQGNSAPDKSGLPSDRFSAERTGGSVSTLTIQRTQQEDSAVYLCASSAGGQPYEKLFFGSGTQLSVL.

The CDR3 DNA reads as TGTGCCAGCAGCTTGAGCGGGGCTCCCTACAATGAGCAGTTCTTC. It encodes CASSLSGAPYNEQFF. The V and J genes are TRBV11-3 and TRBJ2-1; 7 positions match TRBD2. The CDR3 is made up of 15 amino acids. Germline values: CDR1 SGHNT, CDR2 YENEEA. V lost 3 bases to trimming and J lost 2 bases; unmatched junction nucleotides: 4.

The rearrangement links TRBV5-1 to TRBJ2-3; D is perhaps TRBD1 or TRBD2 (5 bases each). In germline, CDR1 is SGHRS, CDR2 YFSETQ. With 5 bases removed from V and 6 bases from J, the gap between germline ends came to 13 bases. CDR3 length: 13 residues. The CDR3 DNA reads TGCGCCAGCAGTAGAGGGGATCTCGATACGCAGTATTTT. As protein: CASSRGDLDTQYF.

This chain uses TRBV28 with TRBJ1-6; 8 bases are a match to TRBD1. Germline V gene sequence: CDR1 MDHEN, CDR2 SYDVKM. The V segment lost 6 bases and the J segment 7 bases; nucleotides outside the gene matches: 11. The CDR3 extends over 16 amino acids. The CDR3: CASRYYPDRENSPLHF. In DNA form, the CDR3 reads TGTGCCAGCAGATATTACCCGGACAGGGAAAATTCACCCCTCCACTTT. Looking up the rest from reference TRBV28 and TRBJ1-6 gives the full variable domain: DVKVTQSSRYLVKRTGEKVFLECVQDMDHENMFWYRQDPGLGLRLIYFSYDVKMKEKGDIPEGYSVSREKKERFSLILESASTNQTSMYLCASRYYPDRENSPLHFGNGTRLTVT.

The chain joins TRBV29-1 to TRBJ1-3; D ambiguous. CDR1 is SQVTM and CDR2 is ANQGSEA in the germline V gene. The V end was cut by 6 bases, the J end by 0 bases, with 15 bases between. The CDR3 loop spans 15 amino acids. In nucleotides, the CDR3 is TGCAGCGTCGCTCGGACTGCAAGCTCTGGAAACACCATATATTTT. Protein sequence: CSVARTASSGNTIYF.

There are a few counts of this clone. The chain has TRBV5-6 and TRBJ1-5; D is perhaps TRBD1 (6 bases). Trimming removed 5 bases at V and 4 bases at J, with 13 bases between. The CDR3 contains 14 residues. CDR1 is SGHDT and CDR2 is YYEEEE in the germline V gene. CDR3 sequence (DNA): TGTGCCAGCAGTCCACAGGGTACGAATCAGCCCCAGCATTTT. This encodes CASSPQGTNQPQHF.

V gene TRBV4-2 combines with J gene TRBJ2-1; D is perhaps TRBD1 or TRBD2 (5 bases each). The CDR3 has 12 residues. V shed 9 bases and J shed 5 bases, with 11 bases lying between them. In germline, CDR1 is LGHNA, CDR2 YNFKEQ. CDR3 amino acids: CARGEDDNEQFF. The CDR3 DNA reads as TGTGCCAGGGGGGAAGATGACAATGAGCAGTTCTTC.

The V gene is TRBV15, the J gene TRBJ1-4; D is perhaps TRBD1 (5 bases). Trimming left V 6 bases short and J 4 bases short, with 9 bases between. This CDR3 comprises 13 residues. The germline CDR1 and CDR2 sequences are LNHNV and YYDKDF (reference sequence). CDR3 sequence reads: CATRRGVNEKLFF. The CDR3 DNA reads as TGTGCCACCAGACGGGGGGTTAATGAAAAACTGTTTTTT.

The CDR3 nucleotides read TGTGCCAGCAGCCCGACAGGAACCTACGAGCAGTACTTC. This encodes CASSPTGTYEQYF. V and J are TRBV28 and TRBJ2-5; TRBD1 is a possible D gene (6 bases). The J call is uncertain, as TRBJ2-7 better fits the DNA end. The CDR3 contains 13 residues. Germline CDR1 and CDR2: MDHEN and SYDVKM.

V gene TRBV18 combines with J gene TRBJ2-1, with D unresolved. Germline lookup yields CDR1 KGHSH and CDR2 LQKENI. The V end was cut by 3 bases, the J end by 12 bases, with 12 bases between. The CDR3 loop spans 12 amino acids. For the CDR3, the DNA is TGTGCCAGCTCACCCTCCGGGTCACGGCAGTTCTTC. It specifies CASSPSGSRQFF.

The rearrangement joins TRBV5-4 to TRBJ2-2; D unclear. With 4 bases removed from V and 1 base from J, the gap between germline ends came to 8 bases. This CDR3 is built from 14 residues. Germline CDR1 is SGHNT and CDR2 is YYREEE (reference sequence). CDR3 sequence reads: CASSTSRNTGELFF. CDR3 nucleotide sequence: TGTGCCAGCAGCACCTCAAGGAACACCGGGGAGCTGTTTTTT.

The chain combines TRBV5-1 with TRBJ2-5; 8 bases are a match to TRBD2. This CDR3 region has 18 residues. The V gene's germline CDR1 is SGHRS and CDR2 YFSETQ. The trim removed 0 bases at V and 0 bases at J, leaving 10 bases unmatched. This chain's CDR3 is CASSLGSRSSGNQETQYF. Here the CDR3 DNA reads TGCGCCAGCAGCTTGGGGTCGCGAAGTAGCGGGAACCAAGAGACCCAGTACTTC.

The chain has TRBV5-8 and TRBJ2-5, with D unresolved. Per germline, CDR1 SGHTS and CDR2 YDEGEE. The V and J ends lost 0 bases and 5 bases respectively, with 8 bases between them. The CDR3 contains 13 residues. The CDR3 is CASSLAQPETQYF. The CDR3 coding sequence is TGTGCCAGCAGCTTGGCTCAGCCGGAGACCCAGTACTTC. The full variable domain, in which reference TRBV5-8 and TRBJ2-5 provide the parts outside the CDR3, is EAGVTQSPTHLIKTRGQQATLRCSPISGHTSVYWYQQALGLGLQFLLWYDEGEERNRGNFPPRFSGRQFPNYSSELNVNALELEDSALYLCASSLAQPETQYFGPGTRLLVL.

The CDR3 sequence: CASSPAGKGNQPQHF. CDR3 in DNA: TGTGCCAGCAGCCCCGCGGGGAAGGGCAATCAGCCCCAGCATTTT. The J gene is TRBJ1-5, the V gene TRBV28; no reliable D call. The V gene lost 6 bases and the J gene lost 2 bases, with 14 bases spanning the gap. Germline CDR1 reads MDHEN; CDR2 reads SYDVKM. The CDR3 extends over 15 amino acids.

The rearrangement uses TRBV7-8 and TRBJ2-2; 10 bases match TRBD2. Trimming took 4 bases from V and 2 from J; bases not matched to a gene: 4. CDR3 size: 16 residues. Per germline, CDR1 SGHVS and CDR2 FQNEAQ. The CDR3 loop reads CASSSGLAANTGELFF. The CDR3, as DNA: TGTGCCAGCAGCTCCGGACTAGCGGCTAACACCGGGGAGCTGTTTTTT.

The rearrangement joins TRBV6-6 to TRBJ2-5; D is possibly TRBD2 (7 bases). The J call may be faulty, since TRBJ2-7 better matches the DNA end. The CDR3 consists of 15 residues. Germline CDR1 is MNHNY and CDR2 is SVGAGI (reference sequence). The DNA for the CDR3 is TGTGCCAGCAGTTACTCTCGCAGGGGCGGGGGCGAGCAGTACTTC. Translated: CASSYSRRGGGEQYF.

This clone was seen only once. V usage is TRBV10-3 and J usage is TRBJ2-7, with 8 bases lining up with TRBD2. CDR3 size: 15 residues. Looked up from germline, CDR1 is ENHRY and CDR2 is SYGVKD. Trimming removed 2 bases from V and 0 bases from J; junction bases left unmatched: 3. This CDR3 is CAISESSGASYEQYF. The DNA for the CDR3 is TGTGCCATCAGTGAGAGTAGCGGGGCCTCCTACGAGCAGTACTTC.

The CDR3 loop reads CASSLGGGGQPQHF. The CDR3 DNA reads TGTGCCAGCAGCTTAGGCGGGGGCGGGCAGCCCCAGCATTTT. This chain connects TRBV5-6 to TRBJ1-5; D is perhaps TRBD1 (6 bases). Germline V gene data show CDR1 as SGHDT and CDR2 as YYEEEE. Between the trimmed V and J ends, which lost 2 bases and 7 bases, there was a span of 13 bases. The CDR3 sequence is 14 residues long.

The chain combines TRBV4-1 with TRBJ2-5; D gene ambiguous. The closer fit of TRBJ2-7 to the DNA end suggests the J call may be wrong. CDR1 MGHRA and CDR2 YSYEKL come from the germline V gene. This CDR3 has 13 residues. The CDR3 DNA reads TGCGCCAGCAGCCAAGGATACGCCTACGAGCAGTACTTC. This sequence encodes CASSQGYAYEQYF.

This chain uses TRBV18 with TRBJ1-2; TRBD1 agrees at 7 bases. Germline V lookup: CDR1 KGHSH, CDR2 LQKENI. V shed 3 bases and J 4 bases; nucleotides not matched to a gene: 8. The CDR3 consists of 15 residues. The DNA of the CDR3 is TGTGCCAGCTCACCGCCGGGACAGCGGAGCTATGGCTACACCTTC. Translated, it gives CASSPPGQRSYGYTF.